This T cell receptor (beta chain) stems from a study of siplizumab effects on memory and regulatory T cells. Study outcomes and limitations: Alloreactive sequences tracing back to unstimulated CD4+ memory cells were significantly reduced by siplizumab. A major contribution to the alloresponse seemed to be made by naive T cells, which seemed more diverse than memory cells. Unstimulated subsets contained matches for only a minor fraction of alloreactive clones.

This clone occurred once. Its antigen is not identified. Relative to the germline gene, one junction end is altered; a read error may explain this. Generated by immunoSEQ multiplex PCR, the TCRdb table keeps only in-frame clones and is missing some. Among some 100,000 clones listed, 75% to 95% were seen once. The clonotype originates from a human donor in good health. Material for sequencing was CD4+ T cells sorted from blood.

The CDR3 sequence: CASSQQQGGGTDTQYF. Written as DNA, the CDR3 is TGCGCCAGCAGCCAACAGCAGGGCGGGGGCACGGATACGCAGTATTTT. This chain links TRBV5-1 with TRBJ2-3; TRBD2 is a possible D gene (7 bases). Per germline, CDR1 SGHRS and CDR2 YFSETQ. This CDR3 has 16 amino acids.